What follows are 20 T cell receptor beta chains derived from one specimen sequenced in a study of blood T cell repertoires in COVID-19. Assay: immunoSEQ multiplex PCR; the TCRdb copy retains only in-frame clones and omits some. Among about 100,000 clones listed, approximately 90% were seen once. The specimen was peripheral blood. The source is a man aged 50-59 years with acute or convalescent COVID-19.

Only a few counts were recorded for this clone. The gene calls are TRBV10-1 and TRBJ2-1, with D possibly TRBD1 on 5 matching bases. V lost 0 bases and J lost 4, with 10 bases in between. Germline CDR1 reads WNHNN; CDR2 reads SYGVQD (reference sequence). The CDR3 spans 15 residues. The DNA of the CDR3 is TGCGCCAGCAGTGAGTCTGCAGGGCCTTACAATGAGCAGTTCTTC. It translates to CASSESAGPYNEQFF.

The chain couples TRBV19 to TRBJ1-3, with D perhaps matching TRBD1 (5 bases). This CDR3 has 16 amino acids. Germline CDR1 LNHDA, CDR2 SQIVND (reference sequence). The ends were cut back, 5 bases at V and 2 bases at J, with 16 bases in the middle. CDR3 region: CASSVTVPGTGNTIYF. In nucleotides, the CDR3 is TGTGCCAGTAGTGTGACAGTCCCTGGCACTGGAAACACCATATATTTT.

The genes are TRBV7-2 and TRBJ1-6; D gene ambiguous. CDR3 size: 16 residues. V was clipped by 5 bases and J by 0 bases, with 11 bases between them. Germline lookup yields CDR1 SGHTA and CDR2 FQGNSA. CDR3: CASSISLRSYNSPLHF. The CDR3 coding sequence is TGTGCCAGCAGCATATCCCTTCGCTCCTATAATTCACCCCTCCACTTT.

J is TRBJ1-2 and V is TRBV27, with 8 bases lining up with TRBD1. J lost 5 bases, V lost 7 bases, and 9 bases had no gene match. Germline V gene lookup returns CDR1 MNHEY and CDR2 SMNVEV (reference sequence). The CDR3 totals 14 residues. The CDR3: CASTPIQGGYGYTF. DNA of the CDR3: TGTGCCAGCACTCCCATACAGGGGGGGTATGGCTACACCTTC.

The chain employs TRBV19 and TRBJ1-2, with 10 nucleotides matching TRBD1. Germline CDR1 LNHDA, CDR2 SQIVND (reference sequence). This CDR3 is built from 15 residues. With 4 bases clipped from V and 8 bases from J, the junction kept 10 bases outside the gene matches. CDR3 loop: CASSTPGQGTPGYTF. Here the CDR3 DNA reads TGTGCCAGTAGTACTCCGGGACAGGGGACGCCAGGCTACACCTTC.

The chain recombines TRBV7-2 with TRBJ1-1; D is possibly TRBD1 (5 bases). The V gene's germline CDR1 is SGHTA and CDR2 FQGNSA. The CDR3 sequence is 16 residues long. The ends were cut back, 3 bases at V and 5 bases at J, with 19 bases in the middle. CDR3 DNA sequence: TGTGCCAGCAGCTTTGTGCGACAGCCCAGTGGGACTGAAGCTTTCTTT. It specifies CASSFVRQPSGTEAFF.

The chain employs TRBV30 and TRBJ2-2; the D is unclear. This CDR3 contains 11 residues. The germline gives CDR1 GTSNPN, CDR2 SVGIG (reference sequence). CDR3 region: CALSNTGELFF. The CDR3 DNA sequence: TGTGCTTTATCGAACACCGGGGAGCTGTTTTTT.

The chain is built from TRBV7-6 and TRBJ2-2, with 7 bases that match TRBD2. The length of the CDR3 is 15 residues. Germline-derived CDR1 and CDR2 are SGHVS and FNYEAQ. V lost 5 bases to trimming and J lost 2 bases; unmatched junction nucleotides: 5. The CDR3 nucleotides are TGTGCCAGCAGCATGAGCGGGGCAAACACCGGGGAGCTGTTTTTT. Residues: CASSMSGANTGELFF. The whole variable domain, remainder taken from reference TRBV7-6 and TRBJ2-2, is GAGVSQSPRYKVTKRGQDVALRCDPISGHVSLYWYRQALGQGPEFLTYFNYEAQQDKSGLPNDRFSAERPEGSISTLTIQRTEQRDSAMYRCASSMSGANTGELFFGEGSRLTVL.

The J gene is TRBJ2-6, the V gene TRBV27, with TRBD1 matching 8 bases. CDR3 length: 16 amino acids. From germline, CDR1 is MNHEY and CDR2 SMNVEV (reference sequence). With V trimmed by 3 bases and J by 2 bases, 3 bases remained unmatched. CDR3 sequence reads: CASSFGQGAGANVLTF. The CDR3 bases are TGTGCCAGCAGTTTTGGACAGGGTGCTGGGGCCAACGTCCTGACTTTC. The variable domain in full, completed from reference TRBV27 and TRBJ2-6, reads EAQVTQNPRYLITVTGKKLTVTCSQNMNHEYMSWYRQDPGLGLRQIYYSMNVEVTDKGDVPEGYKVSRKEKRNFPLILESPSPNQTSLYFCASSFGQGAGANVLTFGAGSRLTVL.

CDR3 sequence: CAWRTGYELSEQYF. DNA of the CDR3: TGTGCCTGGAGGACAGGCTATGAGTTGAGTGAGCAGTACTTC. The chain combines TRBV30 with TRBJ2-7; D is possibly TRBD1 (6 bases). Germline V gene data show CDR1 as GTSNPN and CDR2 as SVGIG (reference sequence). Deletions cut 3 bases from V and 7 bases from J, with 19 bases between. This CDR3 is 14 amino acids long.

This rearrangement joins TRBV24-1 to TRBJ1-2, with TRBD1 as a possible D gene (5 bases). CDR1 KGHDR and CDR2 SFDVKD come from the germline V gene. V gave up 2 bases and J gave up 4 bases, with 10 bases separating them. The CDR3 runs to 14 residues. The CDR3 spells CATSDSDSVYGYTF. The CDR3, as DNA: TGTGCCACCAGTGATTCTGACAGCGTCTATGGCTACACCTTC.

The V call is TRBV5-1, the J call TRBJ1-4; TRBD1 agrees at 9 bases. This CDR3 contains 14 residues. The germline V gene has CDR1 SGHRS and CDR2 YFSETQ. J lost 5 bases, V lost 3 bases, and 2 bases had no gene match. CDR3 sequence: CASSSGQGNEKLFF. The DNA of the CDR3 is TGCGCCAGCAGCTCGGGACAGGGCAATGAAAAACTGTTTTTT.

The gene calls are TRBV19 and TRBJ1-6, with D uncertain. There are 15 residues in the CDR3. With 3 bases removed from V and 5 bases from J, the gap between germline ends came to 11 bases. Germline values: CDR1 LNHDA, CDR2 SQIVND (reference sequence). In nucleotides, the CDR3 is TGTGCCAGTAGTATCACGGGTCCGGATAATTCACCCCTCCACTTT. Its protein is CASSITGPDNSPLHF.

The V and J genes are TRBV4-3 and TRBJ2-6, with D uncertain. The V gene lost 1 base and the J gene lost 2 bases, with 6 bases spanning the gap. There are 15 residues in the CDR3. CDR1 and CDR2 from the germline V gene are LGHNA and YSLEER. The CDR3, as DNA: TGCGCCAGCAGCCAAGGAAACACTGGGGCCAACGTCCTGACTTTC. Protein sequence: CASSQGNTGANVLTF.

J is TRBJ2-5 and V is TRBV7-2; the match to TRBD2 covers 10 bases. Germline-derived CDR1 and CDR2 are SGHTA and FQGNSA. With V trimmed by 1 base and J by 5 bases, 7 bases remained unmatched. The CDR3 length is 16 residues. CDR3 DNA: TGTGCCAGCAGCTTAGGTGTAGCGGGGGGCGGGGAGACCCAGTACTTC. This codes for CASSLGVAGGGETQYF.

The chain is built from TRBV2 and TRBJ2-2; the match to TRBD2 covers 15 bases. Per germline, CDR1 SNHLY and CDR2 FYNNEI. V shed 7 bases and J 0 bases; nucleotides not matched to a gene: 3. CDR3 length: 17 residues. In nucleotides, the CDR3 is TGTGCCAGCACTCGGACTAGCGGGGGGGCGAACACCGGGGAGCTGTTTTTT. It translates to CASTRTSGGANTGELFF.

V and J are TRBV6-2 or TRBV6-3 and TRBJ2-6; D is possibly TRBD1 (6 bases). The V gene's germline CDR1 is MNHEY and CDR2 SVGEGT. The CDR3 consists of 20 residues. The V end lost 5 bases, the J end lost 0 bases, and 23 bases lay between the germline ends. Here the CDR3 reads CASSRLTDFYRDSGANVLTF. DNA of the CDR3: TGTGCCAGCAGTAGGCTTACCGATTTTTACAGGGACTCTGGGGCCAACGTCCTGACTTTC.

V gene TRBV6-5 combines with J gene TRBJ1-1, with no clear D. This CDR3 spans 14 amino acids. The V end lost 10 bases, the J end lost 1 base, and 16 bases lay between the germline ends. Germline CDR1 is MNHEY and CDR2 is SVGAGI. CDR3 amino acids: CATRFEAANTEAFF. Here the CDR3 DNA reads TGTGCCACCCGTTTTGAAGCGGCGAACACTGAAGCTTTCTTT.

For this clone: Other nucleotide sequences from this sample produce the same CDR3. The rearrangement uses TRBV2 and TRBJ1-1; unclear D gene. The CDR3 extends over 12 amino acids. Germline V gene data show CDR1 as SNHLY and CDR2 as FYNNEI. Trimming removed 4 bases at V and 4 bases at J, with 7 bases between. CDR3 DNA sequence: TGTGCCAGCAGTGGACGGGGCACTGAAGCTTTCTTT. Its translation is CASSGRGTEAFF.

As DNA, the CDR3 is TGTGCCAGCAGTTACTCGACACAGGGGGCTGGCTACACCTTC. Translated, it gives CASSYSTQGAGYTF. The rearrangement links TRBV6-2 or TRBV6-3 to TRBJ1-2; 9 bases are shared with TRBD1. This CDR3 spans 14 amino acids. The junction had 3 bases not matched to a gene; V was cut back by 0 bases and J by 7 bases. CDR1 MNHEY and CDR2 SVGEGT come from the germline V gene.